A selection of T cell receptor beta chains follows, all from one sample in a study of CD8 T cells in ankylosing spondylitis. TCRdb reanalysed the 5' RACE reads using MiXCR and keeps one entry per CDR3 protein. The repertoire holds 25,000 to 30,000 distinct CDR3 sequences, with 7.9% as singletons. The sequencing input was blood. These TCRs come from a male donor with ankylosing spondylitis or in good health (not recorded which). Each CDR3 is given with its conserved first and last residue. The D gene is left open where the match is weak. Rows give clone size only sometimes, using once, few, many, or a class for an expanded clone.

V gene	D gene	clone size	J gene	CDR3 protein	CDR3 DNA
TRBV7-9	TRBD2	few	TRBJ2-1	CASSGKTSGAGNEQFF	TGTGCCAGCAGCGGAAAGACTAGCGGGGCGGGGAATGAGCAGTTCTTC
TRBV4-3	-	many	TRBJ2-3	CASSQDPGTDTQYF	TGCGCCAGCAGCCAAGATCCAGGCACAGATACGCAGTATTTT
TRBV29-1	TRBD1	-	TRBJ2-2	CSVRGQGTGELFF	TGCAGCGTTAGGGGGCAGGGGACCGGGGAGCTGTTTTTT
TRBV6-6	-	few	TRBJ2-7	CASSPQGWEQYF	TGTGCCAGCAGCCCACAGGGTTGGGAGCAGTACTTC
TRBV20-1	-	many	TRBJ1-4	CSARDLRFSNEKLFF	TGCAGTGCTAGAGATTTGAGATTTTCTAATGAAAAACTGTTTTTT
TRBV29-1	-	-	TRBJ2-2	CSVDTSNTGELFF	TGCAGCGTTGACACGTCGAACACCGGGGAGCTGTTTTTT
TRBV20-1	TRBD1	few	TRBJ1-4	CSASAGQGARGEKLFF	TGCAGTGCTAGCGCGGGACAGGGGGCTAGAGGTGAAAAACTGTTTTTT
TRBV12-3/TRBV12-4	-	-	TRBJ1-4	CASSLATTGIEKLFF	TGTGCCAGCAGTTTAGCTACCACAGGGATCGAAAAACTGTTTTTT
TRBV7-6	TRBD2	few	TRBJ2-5	CASSSRPTGTRILETQYF	TGTGCCAGCAGCTCAAGACCCACCGGGACTAGGATATTGGAGACCCAGTACTTC
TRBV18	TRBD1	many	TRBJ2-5	CASSPRDRRQETQYF	TGTGCCAGCTCACCAAGGGACAGGAGGCAAGAGACCCAGTACTTC
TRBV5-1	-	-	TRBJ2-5	CASSLNGRETQYF	TGCGCCAGCAGCTTGAACGGACGAGAGACCCAGTACTTC
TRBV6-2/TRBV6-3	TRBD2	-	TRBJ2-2	CASKIAGGHTGELFF	TGTGCCAGCAAGATAGCGGGGGGGCACACCGGGGAGCTGTTTTTT
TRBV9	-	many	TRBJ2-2	CASSPTFGGANTGELFF	TGTGCCAGCAGCCCAACTTTCGGGGGAGCGAACACCGGGGAGCTGTTTTTT
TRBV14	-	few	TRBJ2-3	CASSQEMVTDTQYF	TGTGCCAGCAGCCAAGAGATGGTCACAGATACGCAGTATTTT
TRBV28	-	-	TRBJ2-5	CASSPPGWETQYF	TGTGCCAGCAGCCCCCCGGGCTGGGAGACCCAGTACTTC
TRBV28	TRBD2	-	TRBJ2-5	CASSLTGTSGRAETQYF	TGTGCCAGCAGTTTAACGGGGACTAGCGGGAGGGCCGAGACCCAGTACTTC
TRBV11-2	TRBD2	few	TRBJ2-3	CASSLALERGLTDTQYF	TGTGCCAGCAGCTTAGCCCTTGAGCGGGGTTTGACAGATACGCAGTATTTT
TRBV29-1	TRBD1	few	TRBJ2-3	CSVAGQEVADTQYF	TGCAGCGTTGCGGGACAGGAGGTTGCAGATACGCAGTATTTT
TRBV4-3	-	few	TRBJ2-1	CASSQDGGRSSYNEQFF	TGCGCCAGCAGCCAAGATGGGGGACGGAGCTCCTACAATGAGCAGTTCTTC
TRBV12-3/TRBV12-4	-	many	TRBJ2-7	CASSLAGERVEQYF	TGTGCCAGCAGTTTAGCTGGGGAGAGGGTCGAGCAGTACTTC
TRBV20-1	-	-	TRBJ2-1	CGPAGLYNEQFF	TGCGGCCCGGCGGGGCTATACAATGAGCAGTTCTTC
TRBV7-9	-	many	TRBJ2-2	CASSFTGELFF	TGTGCCAGCAGCTTCACCGGGGAGCTGTTTTTT
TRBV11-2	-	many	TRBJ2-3	CASSLETVGDTQYF	TGTGCCAGCAGCTTAGAGACGGTGGGAGATACGCAGTATTTT
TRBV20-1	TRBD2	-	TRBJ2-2	CSAPGTSGMFGELFF	TGCAGTGCACCCGGGACTAGCGGGATGTTCGGGGAGCTGTTTTTT
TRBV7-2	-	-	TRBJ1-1	CARSLDTAINTEAFF	TGTGCCCGCAGCTTAGACACAGCAATAAACACTGAAGCTTTCTTT
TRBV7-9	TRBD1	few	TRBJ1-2	CASSPLGQGLGYTF	TGTGCCAGCAGCCCCCTCGGACAGGGCCTTGGCTACACCTTC
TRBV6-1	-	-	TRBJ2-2	CASSELAMTGELFF	TGTGCCAGCAGTGAACTAGCAATGACCGGGGAGCTGTTTTTT